The following is a T cell receptor beta chain sequence with its context. Measured with immunoSEQ multiplex PCR; TCRdb has only the in-frame clones, and not every one. This table has 100,000 to 150,000 clones, approximately 89% appearing once. The data stem from a study of cytomegalovirus exposure and HLA in healthy donors. Study overall: The 90 to 150 validation repertoires were produced on the same platform as the roughly 660 repertoires of the first cohort. This was reported in a later analysis.

CDR1 and CDR2 (germline): SGHRS, YFSETQ. This CDR3 spans 14 amino acids. V shed 0 bases and J 5 bases; nucleotides not matched to a gene: 3. The sample comprised PBMCs. The receptor's source is a woman younger than 30 in good health and CMV-seronegative. The rearrangement joins TRBV5-1 to TRBJ2-3, with 7 positions matching TRBD2. The CDR3 reads CASSLARGGDTQYF. CDR3 nucleotides: TGCGCCAGCAGCTTGGCCCGCGGGGGAGATACGCAGTATTTT.